This T cell receptor beta chain was retrieved from a study of blood T cell repertoires in COVID-19 (dated by TCRdb to the early 2020s). In the study overall: Samples from collaborators originated in the United States, Italy and Spain and spanned both the acute and convalescent phases of COVID-19. The prospective study material was composed of cDNA or gDNA derived from T cells, B-cell-depleted T cells, or PBMCs. Subjects who had been exposed to COVID-19, were actively infected with it, or had recovered from it provided the deeply sampled blood TCRbeta repertoires that made up the dataset. The repertoires were released in a freely available public database intended as a resource for research on the immune response to SARS-CoV-2. Samples were obtained from the ongoing ImmuneRACE study (first 160 participants) and from some 1,300 subjects provided by 6 global collaborators. Sample metadata almost always included a de-identified subject ID, COVID-19 status, age in years and sex. Where HLA class I and class II types were available, the types were taken from metadata supplied by the sample provider, not from assay-based typing.

Details on this clone: Its antigen has not been determined. Base-call qualities are not available, and no considerably larger clone is one nucleotide away.

Whole blood was collected in K2EDTA tubes by collaborating institutions according to the institutions' own protocols. For TCRbeta analysis, collaborator samples were shipped as frozen whole blood, as isolated PBMCs, or as DNA extracted from either sample type. The paper's findings and limits, for the study overall: The quantity of clinical and demographic metadata differed by source and by participant and was supplied without curation.

TCRbeta CDR3 regions were amplified from genomic DNA by means of the immunoSEQ Assay, a bias-controlled multiplex PCR. In the original analysis: The number of nucleated cells in each sample was estimated from the amplification of reference gene primers within the assay. To quantify the absolute abundance of each unique TCRbeta CDR3 rearrangement, sequence reads were collapsed and filtered. For each sample, productive Simpson clonality was calculated by taking the square root of Simpson's diversity index across productive rearrangements. TCRdb re-hosts the immuneACCESS table, in-frame sequences only. Its copies lack some clones; in the studies checked, an unresolved V gene accounts for under half of them, and the cause for the rest is not known. That table furnishes V, J and clone size, whereas the DNA furnished D and trimming. This sample has 150,000 to 200,000 clones in its table, and about 80% of those were observed once. In total, the top ten clones hold 6.5% to 7% of the sample.

In the germline V gene, CDR1 corresponds to SGHRS and CDR2 to YFSETQ. V is pared back by 0 bases and J by 8 bases, with 17 bases lying between the germline termini. Including the terminal cysteine and phenylalanine, the CDR3 comprises 15 residues. Just the 45-base CDR3 DNA is kept, in frame starting at base 1. The source of this sequence is a human donor with acute or convalescent COVID-19. The donor label of this sample is uncertain. The V and J genes are TRBV5-1 and TRBJ1-2, and TRBD1 may be the D gene, going by 5 matching bases. The sample taken for sequencing was peripheral blood. Here is the DNA: TGCGCCAGCAGCTTGGCCGGGGGAAGGTACGACGGCTACACCTTC. Translation gives CASSLAGGRYDGYTF.